This TCR beta chain was found in a study of CD8+ T cells in alopecia areata. RNA was isolated and reverse transcribed to cDNA, the sequencing template. Measured with immunoSEQ multiplex PCR; TCRdb has only the in-frame clones, and not every one. The table lists approximately 120,000 clones, 45% to 50% of them singletons. The V gene's germline CDR1 is MNHEY and CDR2 SMNVEV (reference sequence). This CDR3 region has 14 residues. Trimming cost V 2 bases and J 0 bases, with 7 bases left between them. This sequence joins TRBV27 and TRBJ1-1; D might be TRBD1 (5 bases). Material for sequencing was NKG2D-low CD8+ T cells sorted from blood. The receptor's source is a human donor with alopecia areata. Here the CDR3 DNA reads TGTGCCAGCAGTTTAACAGGTTTGAACACTGAAGCTTTCTTT. It is translated as CASSLTGLNTEAFF.